The 30 T cell receptor beta chains in this list originate from one sample, sequenced in a study of blood T cell repertoires in COVID-19. The assay was immunoSEQ multiplex PCR, and TCRdb's table has in-frame clones only and misses some. Among about 75,000 clones, 80% to 90% were seen once, and the ten largest hold around 20%. The sample taken for sequencing was peripheral blood. The receptors stem from a woman aged 45-65 years with acute or convalescent COVID-19.

The chain links TRBV7-2 to TRBJ2-1; 7 bases are a match to TRBD1. There are 15 residues in the CDR3. J gave up 4 bases and V 5 bases, and 8 bases lay outside the gene matches. CDR1 SGHTA and CDR2 FQGNSA come from the germline V gene. The CDR3 protein is CASSARDRIYNEQFF. CDR3 DNA: TGTGCCAGCAGCGCCCGGGACAGAATTTACAATGAGCAGTTCTTC.

V and J are TRBV7-9 and TRBJ1-4, with D tentatively TRBD1 (6 bases). In germline, CDR1 is SEHNR, CDR2 FQNEAQ (reference sequence). The CDR3 has 15 amino acids. With 0 bases removed from V and 8 bases from J, the gap between germline ends came to 13 bases. The CDR3 is CASSLALTGREKLFF. In DNA, the CDR3 is TGTGCCAGCAGCTTAGCGCTCACAGGGCGGGAAAAACTGTTTTTT.

The chain combines TRBV16 with TRBJ1-5; TRBD1 is a possible D gene (5 bases). This CDR3 comprises 13 residues. The V and J ends lost 7 bases and 1 base respectively, with 8 bases between them. CDR1 is KGHSY and CDR2 is FQNENV in the germline V gene. This CDR3 is CASTGQSNQPQHF. DNA of the CDR3: TGTGCCAGCACCGGACAAAGCAATCAGCCCCAGCATTTT. Full variable domain (missing parts from reference TRBV16 and TRBJ1-5): GEEVAQTPKHLVRGEGQKAKLYCAPIKGHSYVFWYQQVLKNEFKFLISFQNENVFDETGMPKERFSAKCLPNSPCSLEIQATKLEDSAVYFCASTGQSNQPQHFGDGTRLSIL.

This clone came up once. The rearrangement joins TRBV7-3 to TRBJ2-5; TRBD1 aligns across 7 bases. The trim removed 6 bases at V and 7 bases at J, leaving 8 bases unmatched. The CDR3 has 13 amino acids. The germline gives CDR1 SGHTA, CDR2 FQGTGA. The CDR3 loop is CASSRTGAATQYF. The CDR3, as DNA: TGTGCCAGCAGTCGAACAGGGGCGGCGACCCAGTACTTC.

The V call is TRBV5-1, the J call TRBJ1-1; D not resolved. The CDR3 totals 11 residues. The ends were cut back, 5 bases at V and 2 bases at J, with 4 bases in the middle. The V gene's germline CDR1 is SGHRS and CDR2 YFSETQ. This CDR3 reads CASRLNTEAFF. The CDR3 DNA sequence: TGCGCCAGCAGACTAAACACTGAAGCTTTCTTT.

The chain links TRBV4-2 to TRBJ2-3; weak D call: TRBD2 (6 bases). This CDR3 is 16 amino acids long. CDR1 is LGHNA and CDR2 is YNFKEQ in the germline V gene. Trimming removed 1 base from V and 0 bases from J, with 11 bases in between. CDR3 in DNA: TGTGCCAGCAGCCAAGGTAGCGGAACTAGCACAGATACGCAGTATTTT. This codes for CASSQGSGTSTDTQYF.

The chain links TRBV7-2 to TRBJ2-1; 10 positions match TRBD2. The junction had 7 bases not matched to a gene; V was cut back by 0 bases and J by 14 bases. The CDR3 has 14 amino acids. Germline CDR1 SGHTA, CDR2 FQGNSA. The chain's CDR3 is CASSLAPSGSRKFF. Written as DNA, the CDR3 is TGTGCCAGCAGCTTAGCGCCTAGCGGGAGTAGAAAGTTCTTC.

The J gene is TRBJ1-5, the V gene TRBV6-5; D perhaps matches TRBD1 (5 bases). Looked up from germline, CDR1 is MNHEY and CDR2 is SVGAGI. Trimming took 6 bases from V and 3 from J, leaving 15 bases between them. This CDR3 spans 15 amino acids. CDR3 protein: CASSRGGGVNQPQHF. The DNA of the CDR3 is TGTGCCAGCAGCCGCGGGGGGGGTGTCAATCAGCCCCAGCATTTT.

This clone was detected only once. The rearrangement joins TRBV6-2 or TRBV6-3 to TRBJ1-1; no clear D gene. CDR3 size: 16 residues. Germline V gives CDR1 MNHEY, CDR2 SVGEGT. V was cut by 2 bases and J by 1 base, with 14 bases left in between. The DNA of the CDR3 is TGTGCCAGCAGTTACGTAAGAGGGTTCTCGAACACTGAAGCTTTCTTT. It specifies CASSYVRGFSNTEAFF.

The CDR3 sequence: CASSLGRNTEAFF. The CDR3 nucleotides read TGTGCCAGCAGTTTGGGCCGGAACACTGAAGCTTTCTTT. The chain is built from TRBV12-3 or TRBV12-4 and TRBJ1-1; no clear D gene. V gave up 3 bases and J gave up 1 base, with 6 bases separating them. The CDR3 length is 13 residues.

This chain uses TRBV30 with TRBJ2-2; D not resolved. Germline-derived CDR1 and CDR2 are GTSNPN and SVGIG (reference sequence). Trimming took 1 base from V and 4 from J, leaving 13 bases between them. This CDR3 is built from 15 residues. CDR3 DNA: TGTGCCTGGAGTGGGGCCGCGTTAGGCACCGGGGAGCTGTTTTTT. The encoded protein is CAWSGAALGTGELFF.

This clone was counted between two and nine times. The chain has TRBV3-1 (or the pseudogene TRBV3-2) and TRBJ2-5, with 8 bases identical to TRBD2. Germline CDR1 LGHDT, CDR2 YNNKEL (reference sequence). The V and J ends lost 0 bases and 4 bases, in that order; junction bases with no gene match: 7. The CDR3 is made up of 16 amino acids. Here the CDR3 DNA reads TGTGCCAGCAGCCAAGATCGAGCGGGAGCCTTAGAGACCCAGTACTTC. Translated, it gives CASSQDRAGALETQYF.

V gene TRBV6-5 combines with J gene TRBJ2-1; TRBD2 matches 13 bases. CDR3 length equals 15 residues. In germline, CDR1 is MNHEY, CDR2 SVGAGI. Germline trimming cut 6 bases from V and 7 bases from J; bases unmatched to any gene: 6. CDR3 sequence (DNA): TGTGCCAGCAGCTCGGGACTAGCGGGATGGAATGAGCAGTTCTTC. Translated, it gives CASSSGLAGWNEQFF.

The chain recombines TRBV10-3 with TRBJ1-2; a weak D match, TRBD1 (6 bases). This CDR3 is 14 amino acids long. The germline V gene has CDR1 ENHRY and CDR2 SYGVKD. V was trimmed by 7 bases and J by 0 bases, leaving 12 bases between them. The CDR3 coding sequence is TGTGCCATCACCGGACAGTTAGCTAACTATGGCTACACCTTC. This codes for CAITGQLANYGYTF.

This chain links TRBV18 with TRBJ1-1, with a possible D match to TRBD1 (5 bases). Trimming took 3 bases from V and 1 from J, leaving 9 bases between them. CDR3 length: 14 residues. Germline CDR1 and CDR2: KGHSH and LQKENI. This CDR3 reads CASSPKGQNTEAFF. Written as DNA, the CDR3 is TGTGCCAGCTCACCCAAGGGGCAGAACACTGAAGCTTTCTTT. Together with reference TRBV18 and TRBJ1-1, the CDR3 gives the full variable domain: NAGVMQNPRHLVRRRGQEARLRCSPMKGHSHVYWYRQLPEEGLKFMVYLQKENIIDESGMPKERFSAEFPKEGPSILRIQQVVRGDSAAYFCASSPKGQNTEAFFGQGTRLTVV.

The chain combines TRBV7-9 with TRBJ1-1; the match to TRBD1 covers 8 bases. V lost 0 bases, J lost 5 bases, and 5 bases stayed unmatched. CDR1 and CDR2 from the germline V gene are SEHNR and FQNEAQ (reference sequence). The CDR3 totals 15 residues. As DNA, the CDR3 is TGTGCCAGCAGCTTAGCTCTACAGGGGGGGACTGAAGCTTTCTTT. This sequence encodes CASSLALQGGTEAFF.

The chain is built from TRBV19 and TRBJ2-4; D perhaps matches TRBD2 (5 bases). V lost 3 bases and J lost 5, with 8 bases in between. From germline, CDR1 is LNHDA and CDR2 SQIVND (reference sequence). The CDR3 has 13 residues. The CDR3 sequence: CASSIGVENIQYF. CDR3 coding DNA: TGTGCCAGTAGTATCGGGGTCGAAAACATTCAGTACTTC.

This clone occurred a few times. The J gene is TRBJ2-7, the V gene TRBV6-6; 7 nucleotides agree with TRBD1. The CDR3 is 14 amino acids. CDR1 is MNHNY and CDR2 is SVGAGI in the germline V gene (reference sequence). J gave up 6 bases and V 5 bases, and 10 bases lay outside the gene matches. The CDR3 sequence is CASSGRPNRGEQYF. CDR3 nucleotide sequence: TGTGCCAGCAGTGGACGGCCCAACAGGGGCGAGCAGTACTTC.

The genes are TRBV3-1 (or the pseudogene TRBV3-2) and TRBJ2-1; TRBD2 might be the D (6 bases). Looked up from germline, CDR1 is LGHDT and CDR2 is YNNKEL (reference sequence). CDR3 length: 12 amino acids. The ends were cut back, 0 bases at V and 15 bases at J, with 12 bases in the middle. The CDR3 DNA follows: TGTGCCAGCAGCCAAGACGGGGTCGGGGGGTTCTTC. Its protein is CASSQDGVGGFF.

The gene calls are TRBV5-1 and TRBJ2-5; D unclear. Trimming took 3 bases from V and 4 from J, leaving 4 bases between them. The germline CDR1 and CDR2 sequences are SGHRS and YFSETQ. The length of the CDR3 is 11 residues. The CDR3 loop reads CASSSSETQYF. The DNA for the CDR3 is TGCGCCAGCAGCTCGTCAGAGACCCAGTACTTC.

V gene TRBV13 combines with J gene TRBJ2-5, with D possibly matching TRBD2 (7 bases). Trimming took 4 bases from V and 5 from J, leaving 17 bases between them. The CDR3 consists of 15 residues. Germline CDR1 is PRHDT and CDR2 is FYEKMQ (reference sequence). CDR3 nucleotide sequence: TGTGCCAGCAGCTCGACTGGGGGGGCCTGGGAGACCCAGTACTTC. Translated, it gives CASSSTGGAWETQYF.

The V and J genes are TRBV3-1 (or the pseudogene TRBV3-2) and TRBJ1-4, with D maybe TRBD1 (5 bases). Trimming left V 4 bases short and J 0 bases short, with 12 bases between. Germline-derived CDR1 and CDR2 are LGHDT and YNNKEL (reference sequence). The CDR3 loop spans 16 amino acids. CDR3 protein: CASSLNQGSTNEKLFF. The DNA of the CDR3 is TGTGCCAGCAGCCTAAATCAGGGATCAACTAATGAAAAACTGTTTTTT.

The chain couples TRBV5-1 to TRBJ2-2; D perhaps matches TRBD2 (6 bases). The V gene's germline CDR1 is SGHRS and CDR2 YFSETQ. This CDR3 is 11 amino acids long. Trimming pared 6 bases from V and 7 bases from J, leaving 7 bases between. The CDR3 is CASIGGGELFF. CDR3 nucleotide sequence: TGCGCCAGCATCGGGGGCGGGGAGCTGTTTTTT.

This chain links TRBV18 with TRBJ1-1, with D hard to call. V gave up 2 bases and J gave up 2 bases, with 18 bases separating them. Germline assignment: CDR1 KGHSH and CDR2 LQKENI. The CDR3 sequence is 17 residues long. The CDR3 DNA sequence: TGTGCCAGCTCACCATACGTGAAGTCGGGAGGAAACACTGAAGCTTTCTTT. As protein: CASSPYVKSGGNTEAFF.

This rearrangement joins TRBV28 to TRBJ2-6; a possible D gene is TRBD2 (5 bases). Germline V gives CDR1 MDHEN, CDR2 SYDVKM. The CDR3 sequence is 17 residues long. V shed 3 bases and J shed 4 bases, with 16 bases lying between them. The CDR3 sequence: CASSFQAALGGANVLTF. CDR3 nucleotides: TGTGCCAGCAGTTTTCAAGCGGCCCTGGGAGGGGCCAACGTCCTGACTTTC.

The chain uses TRBV7-9 and TRBJ1-1; D is perhaps TRBD1 (5 bases). V dropped 5 bases and J dropped 0 bases, with 10 bases sitting between them. CDR1 and CDR2 (germline): SEHNR, FQNEAQ (reference sequence). The CDR3 is 14 amino acids. The CDR3 sequence is CASSADSMNTEAFF. The CDR3 DNA reads as TGTGCCAGCAGCGCCGACAGTATGAACACTGAAGCTTTCTTT.

CDR3 nucleotide sequence: TGTGCCAGCAGCCATCCCGGACAGGGGGTCTACTATGGCTACACCTTC. Protein sequence: CASSHPGQGVYYGYTF. The V call is TRBV3-1 (or the pseudogene TRBV3-2), the J call TRBJ1-2, with 10 bases that match TRBD1. V shed 3 bases, J shed 3 bases, and the junction held 7 bases outside the gene matches. The CDR3 is 16 residues long. CDR1 LGHDT and CDR2 YNNKEL come from the germline V gene (reference sequence).

The chain links TRBV7-6 to TRBJ1-2; perhaps TRBD1 as D (6 bases). The V gene's germline CDR1 is SGHVS and CDR2 FNYEAQ. The CDR3 is 15 amino acids. The V end lost 1 base, the J end lost 1 base, and 10 bases lay between the germline ends. The CDR3 is CASSLEGGRNYGYTF. The CDR3 DNA follows: TGTGCCAGCAGCTTAGAGGGGGGGCGTAACTATGGCTACACCTTC.

The rearrangement uses TRBV6-2 or TRBV6-3 and TRBJ2-1; possible D gene TRBD1, 5 bases. This CDR3 contains 15 residues. Per germline, CDR1 MNHEY and CDR2 SVGEGT. Trimming took 5 bases from V and 5 from J, leaving 16 bases between them. The CDR3 region is CASSALTDRDNEQFF. The CDR3 DNA follows: TGTGCCAGCAGTGCGCTGACAGATAGAGACAATGAGCAGTTCTTC.

The chain uses TRBV7-2 and TRBJ2-4, with a weak D call TRBD1 (6 bases). This CDR3 spans 16 amino acids. Germline V gene data show CDR1 as SGHTA and CDR2 as FQGNSA. V was clipped by 4 bases and J by 1 base, with 14 bases between them. Written as DNA, the CDR3 is TGTGCCAGCAGCTCACCGGGACACCTGGCCAAAAACATTCAGTACTTC. Translated: CASSSPGHLAKNIQYF.